Listed below are T cell receptor beta chains from one sample, sequenced in a study of lymphopenia after photon versus proton radiotherapy. TCRdb keeps only in-frame clones here, not all; method: immunoSEQ multiplex PCR. Of approximately 150,000 clones in the sample, approximately 91% were seen once. The specimen was peripheral blood, collected from a patient treated with photon-based radiotherapy. The receptors were sampled from a man in his fifties with gastric cancer. Both conserved end residues are part of each CDR3. A D gene is named only where the DNA matches it firmly. Clone size is given for some rows only: seen once, a few or many times, or a class if the clone is expanded.

J gene	clone size	V gene	D gene	CDR3 protein	CDR3 DNA
TRBJ2-3	.	TRBV5-4	.	CASSSSGTDTQYF	TGTGCCAGCAGCTCGTCGGGGACAGATACGCAGTATTTT
TRBJ1-4	.	TRBV7-6	.	CASSGRTTATNEKLFF	TGTGCCAGCAGCGGCCGGACAACCGCAACTAATGAAAAACTGTTTTTT
TRBJ1-2	.	TRBV5-6	TRBD1	CASSQRQGEGYGYTF	TGTGCCAGCAGCCAGCGACAGGGGGAGGGCTATGGCTACACCTTC
TRBJ2-3	.	TRBV10-3	.	CAILEGTTDTQYF	TGTGCCATCCTTGAGGGAACGACAGATACGCAGTATTTT
TRBJ1-1	.	TRBV19	.	CASSITGRSEAFF	TGTGCCAGTAGTATAACAGGGAGATCTGAAGCTTTCTTT
TRBJ2-7	many	TRBV6-1	.	CASSELRTGGTYEQYF	TGTGCCAGCAGTGAGCTTAGGACAGGAGGGACCTACGAGCAGTACTTC
TRBJ2-7	once	TRBV7-8	.	CASSLGLDLNEQYF	TGTGCCAGCAGCTTAGGGTTAGATCTGAACGAGCAGTACTTC
TRBJ2-7	.	TRBV11-2	.	CASSQPPRSLTGYEQYF	TGTGCCAGCAGCCAACCCCCCCGGTCCTTGACGGGCTACGAGCAGTACTTC
TRBJ1-1	.	TRBV19	.	CASSISGRVTNTEAFF	TGTGCCAGTAGTATATCCGGGAGAGTCACGAACACTGAAGCTTTCTTT
TRBJ1-4	.	TRBV6-5	.	CASSYAQGTNEKLFF	TGTGCCAGCAGTTACGCTCAGGGGACTAATGAAAAACTGTTTTTT
TRBJ2-5	.	TRBV15	.	CATSRWYQETQYF	TGTGCCACCAGTAGGTGGTACCAAGAGACCCAGTACTTC